Below are 21 T cell receptor beta chains sequenced from a single sample in a study of blood T cell repertoires in COVID-19. The protocol was immunoSEQ multiplex PCR, while the TCRdb copy is restricted to in-frame clones and leaves out a portion. The repertoire holds tens of thousands of clones, more than 70% seen once, with about 43% in the top ten. The sequenced material came from peripheral blood. These receptors originate from a woman of 80 years or more with active or convalescent COVID-19.

V gene TRBV28 combines with J gene TRBJ2-2; 8 nucleotides match TRBD2. With V trimmed by 2 bases and J by 7 bases, 6 bases remained unmatched. CDR3 length: 15 amino acids. The germline CDR1 and CDR2 sequences are MDHEN and SYDVKM. CDR3 nucleotide sequence: TGTGCCAGCAGTTTACTCAATAGCGGGATCGGGGAGCTGTTTTTT. This gives the protein CASSLLNSGIGELFF.

This clone showed up just once. The gene calls are TRBV7-3 and TRBJ2-3, with a weak D call TRBD2 (5 bases). Trimming left V 5 bases short and J 1 base short, with 13 bases between. Germline assignment: CDR1 SGHTA and CDR2 FQGTGA. CDR3 length: 15 amino acids. The CDR3 reads CASSTSFGGTDTQYF. The CDR3 DNA reads TGTGCCAGCAGCACATCGTTCGGGGGCACAGATACGCAGTATTTT.

In this sample, this clone turned up once. The V call is TRBV18, the J call TRBJ2-5; D unclear. V dropped 0 bases and J dropped 4 bases, with 6 bases sitting between them. The CDR3 loop spans 13 amino acids. CDR1 is KGHSH, CDR2 LQKENI, per germline. CDR3 nucleotides: TGTGCCAGCTCACCACCGACGGGAGAGACCCAGTACTTC. Translating it yields CASSPPTGETQYF.

The chain carries TRBV20-1 and TRBJ2-7; D ambiguous. Trimming took off 1 base at V and 3 bases at J, with 4 bases between the two ends. Germline V CDR1 and CDR2: DFQATT, SNEGSKA (reference sequence). This CDR3 has 11 amino acids. CDR3 residues: CSARVNYEQYF. The DNA for the CDR3 is TGCAGTGCTAGAGTAAACTACGAGCAGTACTTC.

The chain couples TRBV6-6 to TRBJ1-4; TRBD1 matches at 10 bases. The CDR3 is made up of 14 amino acids. Germline V CDR1 and CDR2: MNHNY, SVGAGI (reference sequence). Trimming at V came to 5 bases and at J to 7 bases, leaving 4 bases not matched to a gene. CDR3 region: CASSTTGGREKLFF. In DNA form, the CDR3 reads TGTGCCAGCAGTACGACAGGGGGCCGTGAAAAACTGTTTTTT.

The chain has TRBV30 and TRBJ1-2; possible D gene TRBD1, 5 bases. Looked up from germline, CDR1 is GTSNPN and CDR2 is SVGIG (reference sequence). The CDR3 loop spans 13 amino acids. V lost 4 bases and J 0 bases, leaving 9 bases between the germline ends. CDR3 amino acids: CAWNTGSNYGYTF. The CDR3 coding sequence is TGTGCCTGGAACACAGGCTCTAACTATGGCTACACCTTC.

The chain joins TRBV19 to TRBJ1-2; D is perhaps TRBD1 (6 bases). CDR3 length equals 13 residues. Looked up from germline, CDR1 is LNHDA and CDR2 is SQIVND (reference sequence). V lost 5 bases to trimming and J lost 5 bases, with 12 bases between them. The DNA of the CDR3 is TGTGCCAGTAGTCTCGACAGGACGTATGGCTACACCTTC. It is translated as CASSLDRTYGYTF.

The gene calls are TRBV7-9 and TRBJ2-1, with D perhaps TRBD1 (6 bases). From germline, CDR1 is SEHNR and CDR2 FQNEAQ (reference sequence). CDR3 length: 14 amino acids. Trimming left V 2 bases short and J 9 bases short, with 14 bases between. DNA of the CDR3: TGTGCCAGCAGCTTACAGGGGTGGCCGGGTGAGCAGTTCTTC. This sequence encodes CASSLQGWPGEQFF. Full variable domain (outside the CDR3, taken from reference TRBV7-9 and TRBJ2-1): DTGVSQNPRHKITKRGQNVTFRCDPISEHNRLYWYRQTLGQGPEFLTYFQNEAQLEKSRLLSDRFSAERPKGSFSTLEIQRTEQGDSAMYLCASSLQGWPGEQFFGPGTRLTVL.

This chain uses TRBV2 with TRBJ1-6; D is undetermined. This CDR3 contains 15 residues. CDR1 is SNHLY and CDR2 is FYNNEI in the germline V gene. V was cut by 0 bases and J by 8 bases, with 11 bases left in between. This CDR3 reads CASSEAGEGYSPLHF. The CDR3 nucleotides read TGTGCCAGCAGTGAAGCCGGGGAGGGTTATTCACCCCTCCACTTT.

This chain connects TRBV6-1 to TRBJ2-7; maybe TRBD1 (6 bases). This CDR3 is 14 amino acids long. Trimming pared 2 bases from V and 2 bases from J, leaving 10 bases between. CDR1 is MNHNS and CDR2 is SASEGT in the germline V gene. DNA for the CDR3: TGTGCCAGCAGTGAAATGGACAGACCCTACGAGCAGTACTTC. This gives the protein CASSEMDRPYEQYF.

This chain connects TRBV7-9 to TRBJ1-2; possibly TRBD1 for D (6 bases). This CDR3 is 15 amino acids long. The germline V and J ends were trimmed by 2 bases and 6 bases, with 16 bases remaining between them. The germline V gene encodes CDR1 SEHNR and CDR2 FQNEAQ (reference sequence). The CDR3 region has the DNA TGTGCCAGCAGCTTAATTGTTAGGGGGAAGGATGGCTACACCTTC. This encodes CASSLIVRGKDGYTF.

A remark on this clone: This same CDR3 is encoded by further DNA sequences in the sample. This chain links TRBV5-4 with TRBJ2-5; unclear D gene. The germline CDR1 and CDR2 sequences are SGHNT and YYREEE (reference sequence). The CDR3 spans 13 residues. V shed 2 bases and J shed 5 bases, with 10 bases lying between them. The CDR3 sequence is CASSFPAGETQYF. The CDR3 bases are TGTGCCAGCAGCTTTCCAGCAGGCGAGACCCAGTACTTC.

Sample share makes this clone medium-sized (0.01 to 0.1%). V usage is TRBV5-4 and J usage is TRBJ2-7; tentatively, D is TRBD2 (5 bases). Trimming cost V 2 bases and J 5 bases, with 14 bases left between them. This CDR3 contains 14 residues. Germline CDR1 reads SGHNT; CDR2 reads YYREEE (reference sequence). DNA for the CDR3: TGTGCCAGCAGCTTCATGGGGAGTCCCAACGAGCAGTACTTC. It translates to CASSFMGSPNEQYF.

Here the CDR3 DNA reads TGTGCCAGCAGCGTCCAGGGGGCGAGCAATGAAAAACTGTTTTTT. This codes for CASSVQGASNEKLFF. The V call is TRBV9, the J call TRBJ1-4, with 8 nucleotides matching TRBD1. Per the germline V gene, CDR1 is SGDLS and CDR2 is YYNGEE. CDR3 length: 15 amino acids. With 2 bases clipped from V and 5 bases from J, the junction kept 5 bases outside the gene matches.

This sequence joins TRBV28 and TRBJ1-3; D unclear. The ends were cut back, 6 bases at V and 5 bases at J, with 14 bases in the middle. Per the germline V gene, CDR1 is MDHEN and CDR2 is SYDVKM. This CDR3 has 14 residues. The CDR3 reads CASSPEFGRNTIYF. The CDR3 bases are TGTGCCAGCAGCCCGGAATTTGGGCGAAACACCATATATTTT.

This clone was counted a single time. The V call is TRBV6-5, the J call TRBJ1-1, with TRBD1 as a possible D gene (5 bases). CDR1 MNHEY and CDR2 SVGAGI come from the germline V gene. The CDR3 length is 15 residues. Trimming shortened V by 3 bases and J by 4 bases, and 15 bases separated the two germline ends. The DNA for the CDR3 is TGTGCCAGCAGTTATTCTGGGGCCGTGGCCACTGAAGCTTTCTTT. This encodes CASSYSGAVATEAFF.

This clone was found a few times. For the CDR3, the DNA is TGTGCCACCGGAAGGGACACCGGCTCTGGAAACACCATATATTTT. It encodes CATGRDTGSGNTIYF. This chain uses TRBV18 with TRBJ1-3, with D possibly TRBD1 on 6 matching bases. Germline assignment: CDR1 KGHSH and CDR2 LQKENI. V lost 10 bases and J lost 0, with 16 bases in between. The CDR3 covers 15 residues. The variable domain in full, with the rest retrieved from reference TRBV18 and TRBJ1-3, is NAGVMQNPRHLVRRRGQEARLRCSPMKGHSHVYWYRQLPEEGLKFMVYLQKENIIDESGMPKERFSAEFPKEGPSILRIQQVVRGDSAAYFCATGRDTGSGNTIYFGEGSWLTVV.

CDR3 loop: CASSPERNRVEAFF. In DNA form, the CDR3 reads TGTGCCAGCAGTCCAGAGCGAAACAGGGTTGAAGCTTTCTTT. The chain combines TRBV27 with TRBJ1-1; TRBD1 is a possible D gene (6 bases). The CDR3 is 14 amino acids. Looked up from germline, CDR1 is MNHEY and CDR2 is SMNVEV (reference sequence). The ends were cut back, 5 bases at V and 7 bases at J, with 17 bases in the middle.

This clone qualifies as medium-sized. V and J are TRBV29-1 and TRBJ2-5; D is perhaps TRBD2 (5 bases). Trimming pared 0 bases from V and 2 bases from J, leaving 13 bases between. The V gene's germline CDR1 is SQVTM and CDR2 ANQGSEA. This CDR3 region has 15 residues. The CDR3 DNA follows: TGCAGCGTTGAAGAAGGGAGTCGGCCACAAGAGACCCAGTACTTC. This sequence encodes CSVEEGSRPQETQYF.

CDR3 sequence reads: CASSPRLAGGPPEFF. In DNA, the CDR3 is TGTGCCAGTAGCCCTCGGCTAGCGGGAGGGCCACCGGAGTTCTTC. V is TRBV19 and J is TRBJ2-1, with 12 bases aligning to TRBD2. This CDR3 comprises 15 residues. Trimming took 6 bases from V and 14 from J; bases not matched to a gene: 14. CDR1 is LNHDA, CDR2 SQIVND, per germline (reference sequence).

The V call is TRBV18, the J call TRBJ2-3; 10 bases line up with TRBD1. There are 15 residues in the CDR3. Germline CDR1 is KGHSH and CDR2 is LQKENI. Trimming removed 5 bases from V and 4 bases from J; junction bases left unmatched: 6. The CDR3 loop is CASSATGGWPDTQYF. The CDR3 nucleotides read TGTGCCAGCTCAGCGACAGGGGGCTGGCCAGATACGCAGTATTTT.